These 10 T cell receptor beta chains came from one sample sequenced in a study of spatial heterogeneity in lung cancer. One entry per CDR3 protein, called by TCRdb with MiXCR from the 5' RACE reads. The data show 25,000 or so distinct CDR3 sequences, roughly 8.4% seen once. Documented time point: sample taken at primary tumor resection. Material for sequencing was whole RNA from tumor, nontumor lung or frozen PBMC, left unsorted. The sequenced sample was PBMCs, obtained at surgery. Receptors originate from a female donor with early-stage non-small cell lung cancer.

This clonotype was counted between two and nine times. The genes are TRBV6-5 and TRBJ2-1; 12 positions match TRBD2. The V gene's germline CDR1 is MNHEY and CDR2 SVGAGI. With 5 bases clipped from V and 4 bases from J, the junction kept 3 bases outside the gene matches. The CDR3 loop spans 15 amino acids. This CDR3 is CASSVTSGRYNEQFF. The CDR3 region has the DNA TGTGCCAGCAGTGTTACTAGCGGGAGGTACAATGAGCAGTTCTTC.

This clonotype was recorded many times. J is TRBJ2-3 and V is TRBV11-2; 13 bases are shared with TRBD2. CDR1 and CDR2 (germline): SGHAT, FQNNGV. J lost 3 bases, V lost 3 bases, and 6 bases had no gene match. The CDR3 extends over 17 amino acids. The CDR3 region is CASSFQGLAGITDTQYF. The CDR3 DNA reads as TGTGCCAGCAGCTTCCAGGGACTAGCGGGAATTACAGATACGCAGTATTTT.

This clonotype was seen a single time. A much larger clone is a single base away; this may be a read error. The rearrangement joins TRBV14 to TRBJ2-1; TRBD1 matches 7 bases. From germline, CDR1 is SGHDN and CDR2 FVKESK. CDR3 length equals 16 residues. CDR3 nucleotides: TGTGCCGGCAGCCAAGATCGAGACAGGGCCCGCAATGAGCAGTTCTTC. Amino acids: CAGSQDRDRARNEQFF. The full variable domain, its missing parts supplied by reference TRBV14 and TRBJ2-1, is EAGVTQFPSHSVIEKGQTVTLRCDPISGHDNLYWYRRVMGKEIKFLLHFVKESKQDESGMPNNRFLAERTGGTYSTLKVQPAELEDSGVYFCAGSQDRDRARNEQFFGPGTRLTVL.

This clonotype appeared many times. The CDR3 coding sequence is TGTGCCAGCAGCTCATCTAGCGGGTCCAAGACCCAGTACTTC. Protein product: CASSSSSGSKTQYF. This chain links TRBV7-2 with TRBJ2-5; 8 bases align to TRBD2. Germline CDR1 and CDR2: SGHTA and FQGNSA. Trimming at V came to 4 bases and at J to 6 bases, leaving 7 bases not matched to a gene. CDR3 size: 14 residues. The variable domain in full, completed from reference TRBV7-2 and TRBJ2-5, reads GAGVSQSPSNKVTEKGKDVELRCDPISGHTALYWYRQSLGQGLEFLIYFQGNSAPDKSGLPSDRFSAERTGGSVSTLTIQRTQQEDSAVYLCASSSSSGSKTQYFGPGTRLLVL.

J is TRBJ2-3 and V is TRBV11-3; the D call may be TRBD1 or TRBD2 (5 bases each). The CDR3 sequence is 13 residues long. Germline CDR1 SGHNT, CDR2 YENEEA. V gave up 7 bases and J gave up 6 bases, with 14 bases separating them. The CDR3 is CASTPGTGDTQYF. The CDR3 DNA is TGTGCCAGCACCCCCGGGACCGGGGATACGCAGTATTTT.

This clonotype was detected ten times or more. V is TRBV7-9 and J is TRBJ1-6, with D uncertain. CDR3 length: 12 amino acids. Deletions cut 1 base from V and 11 bases from J, with 6 bases between. The germline gives CDR1 SEHNR, CDR2 FQNEAQ (reference sequence). The CDR3 region is CASSLGFPPLHF. The DNA of the CDR3 is TGTGCCAGCAGCTTAGGCTTCCCACCCCTCCACTTT.

This chain uses TRBV5-1 with TRBJ2-3; 7 bases align to TRBD2. Germline V gives CDR1 SGHRS, CDR2 YFSETQ. The CDR3 has 14 residues. V trimming: 9 bases; J trimming: 2 bases; junction bases outside the gene matches: 9. In DNA form, the CDR3 reads TGCGCCACGAGGGCGGGAGCCCACACAGATACGCAGTATTTT. As protein: CATRAGAHTDTQYF. The complete variable domain, with remaining parts taken from reference TRBV5-1 and TRBJ2-3, reads KAGVTQTPRYLIKTRGQQVTLSCSPISGHRSVSWYQQTPGQGLQFLFEYFSETQRNKGNFPGRFSGRQFSNSRSEMNVSTLELGDSALYLCATRAGAHTDTQYFGPGTRLTVL.

This clonotype was seen more than once but under ten times. J is TRBJ2-7 and V is TRBV6-6, with D possibly being TRBD2 (6 bases). Trimming removed 2 bases from V and 2 bases from J, with 16 bases in between. The germline CDR1 and CDR2 sequences are MNHNY and SVGAGI (reference sequence). The CDR3 loop spans 16 amino acids. The CDR3 reads CASSYASTAGTYEQYF. In DNA, the CDR3 is TGTGCCAGCAGTTACGCGAGCACAGCGGGCACCTACGAGCAGTACTTC.

This clonotype was seen many times. V usage is TRBV28 and J usage is TRBJ1-5; weak D call: TRBD1 (5 bases). The CDR3 loop spans 14 amino acids. Trimming took off 6 bases at V and 9 bases at J, with 18 bases between the two ends. Germline CDR1 and CDR2: MDHEN and SYDVKM. CDR3 region: CASRGRERGWPQHF. The DNA of the CDR3 is TGTGCCAGCAGGGGCAGGGAAAGAGGGTGGCCCCAGCATTTT.

In this sample, this clonotype turned up a few times. The chain carries TRBV19 and TRBJ2-2, with TRBD1 matching over 10 bases. The J segment lost 7 bases and the V segment lost 7 bases, leaving 6 bases of the junction unmatched. The CDR3 spans 14 residues. Germline V gene data show CDR1 as LNHDA and CDR2 as SQIVND (reference sequence). The CDR3 DNA reads as TGTGCCAGTACCCGGGACAGGGGTATCGGGGAGCTGTTTTTT. It yields the protein CASTRDRGIGELFF.